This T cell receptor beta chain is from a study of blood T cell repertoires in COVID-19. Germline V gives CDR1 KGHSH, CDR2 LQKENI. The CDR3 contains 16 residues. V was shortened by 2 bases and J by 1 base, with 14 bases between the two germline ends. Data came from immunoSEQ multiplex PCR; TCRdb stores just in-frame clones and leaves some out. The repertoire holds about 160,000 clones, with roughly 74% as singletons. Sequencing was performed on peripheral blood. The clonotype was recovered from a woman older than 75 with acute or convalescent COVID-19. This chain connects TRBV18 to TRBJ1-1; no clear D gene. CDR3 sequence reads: CASSPTKGVGNTEAFF. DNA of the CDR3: TGTGCCAGCTCACCAACGAAAGGAGTTGGGAACACTGAAGCTTTCTTT.